These 29 T cell receptor beta chains originate from one sample sequenced in a study of CD8 T cells in ankylosing spondylitis. Whole-study results and caveats: Apparently characteristic of ankylosing spondylitis blood was a TCR beta motif (roughly 8 highly homologous variants).

Their target antigens are unknown. One entry per CDR3 protein results from TCRdb running MiXCR on the 5' RACE reads. The sample gives 200,000 to 250,000 distinct CDR3 sequences, about 18% of which show up once; about 42% is in the top ten. The sample consisted of blood, either unsorted or a sorted T cell fraction (not recorded which). All receptors come from a male donor with ankylosing spondylitis.

This clonotype came up a few times. The V call is TRBV28, the J call TRBJ2-7; the D gene is possibly TRBD2 (6 bases). Germline V CDR1 and CDR2: MDHEN, SYDVKM. The CDR3 is 15 amino acids. V was cut by 6 bases and J by 1 base, with 16 bases left in between. CDR3 nucleotides: TGTGCCAGCAGCGGTGGGGACTCCAGGTCCTACGAGCAGTACTTC. Protein product: CASSGGDSRSYEQYF.

The V call is TRBV4-1, the J call TRBJ2-1; 9 bases agree with TRBD2. The CDR3 loop spans 16 amino acids. Germline CDR1 is MGHRA and CDR2 is YSYEKL. The junction had 8 bases not matched to a gene; V was cut back by 3 bases and J by 5 bases. The CDR3 nucleotides read TGCGCCAGCAGCCACCCAATCTCTAGCGGGGACAATGAGCAGTTCTTC. This sequence encodes CASSHPISSGDNEQFF.

At least ten counts were recorded for this clonotype. V is TRBV29-1 and J is TRBJ2-1; no definite D call. Germline V gene lookup returns CDR1 SQVTM and CDR2 ANQGSEA. V lost 3 bases, J lost 2 bases, and 5 bases lay in between. This CDR3 spans 12 amino acids. CDR3: CSVDTTYNEQFF. The CDR3 DNA sequence: TGCAGCGTTGACACAACCTACAATGAGCAGTTCTTC.

This clonotype was counted a few times. The chain has TRBV12-3 or TRBV12-4 and TRBJ2-3, with 12 bases matching TRBD2. CDR3 length equals 16 residues. The V gene end was trimmed by 6 bases and the J gene end by 2 bases; junction bases not matched to a gene: 6. The CDR3 protein is CASRPLAGGLTDTQYF. For the CDR3, the DNA is TGTGCCAGCAGGCCTCTAGCGGGGGGGCTCACAGATACGCAGTATTTT.

The J gene is TRBJ1-1, the V gene TRBV5-5; 8 bases fit TRBD1. From germline, CDR1 is SGHKS and CDR2 YYEKEE (reference sequence). The CDR3 runs 14 residues. The ends lost 6 bases at V and 1 base at J; junction bases unmatched: 5. This chain's CDR3 is CASTIDRGNTEAFF. CDR3 in DNA: TGTGCCAGCACCATTGACAGGGGGAACACTGAAGCTTTCTTT.

The sample holds a few counts of this clonotype. The gene calls are TRBV5-1 and TRBJ1-1; D remains ambiguous. In germline, CDR1 is SGHRS, CDR2 YFSETQ. The CDR3 is made up of 14 amino acids. Trimming left V 8 bases short and J 1 base short, with 15 bases between. CDR3 loop: CARDLPPENTEAFF. The CDR3 region has the DNA TGCGCCAGGGACCTCCCCCCGGAGAACACTGAAGCTTTCTTT.

The V and J genes are TRBV18 and TRBJ1-1, with D possibly TRBD1 on 6 matching bases. CDR1 is KGHSH, CDR2 LQKENI, per germline. The germline V and J ends were trimmed by 3 bases and 5 bases, with 13 bases remaining between them. The CDR3 extends over 14 amino acids. The CDR3 coding sequence is TGTGCCAGCTCACCTCTGGACAGTGTAACTGAAGCTTTCTTT. The encoded protein is CASSPLDSVTEAFF.

This chain joins TRBV7-3 and TRBJ2-3, with 8 bases matching TRBD2. This CDR3 contains 15 residues. Germline CDR1 and CDR2: SGHTA and FQGTGA. V trimming: 4 bases; J trimming: 0 bases; junction bases outside the gene matches: 3. The CDR3 DNA sequence: TGTGCCAGCAGCTGGAGCGGGAGCAGCACAGATACGCAGTATTTT. It encodes CASSWSGSSTDTQYF. The full variable domain, with the rest looked up from reference TRBV7-3 and TRBJ2-3, is GAGVSQTPSNKVTEKGKYVELRCDPISGHTALYWYRQSLGQGPEFLIYFQGTGAADDSGLPNDRFFAVRPEGSVSTLKIQRTERGDSAVYLCASSWSGSSTDTQYFGPGTRLTVL.

The chain links TRBV4-1 to TRBJ2-7; D is undetermined. This CDR3 spans 16 amino acids. V was trimmed by 2 bases and J by 3 bases, leaving 17 bases between them. In germline, CDR1 is MGHRA, CDR2 YSYEKL. Written as DNA, the CDR3 is TGCGCCAGCAGCCAAAGGGTTGAGGCCTTCGGCTACGAGCAGTACTTC. Its translation: CASSQRVEAFGYEQYF.

The CDR3 DNA reads TGTGCCAGCAGCTACCTAGCGGGAGCCACAGATACGCAGTATTTT. It specifies CASSYLAGATDTQYF. The chain recombines TRBV7-8 with TRBJ2-3; TRBD2 matches at 10 bases. This CDR3 has 15 residues. The trim removed 4 bases at V and 2 bases at J, leaving 3 bases unmatched. Germline assignment: CDR1 SGHVS and CDR2 FQNEAQ.

This clonotype was counted only a few times. The V call is TRBV3-1, the J call TRBJ2-2; a weak D match, TRBD1 (6 bases). Germline V CDR1 and CDR2: LGHDT, YNNKEL (reference sequence). The CDR3 extends over 14 amino acids. V was cut by 5 bases and J by 5 bases, with 12 bases left in between. In nucleotides, the CDR3 is TGTGCCAGCAGCTTAACAGGGTGGACCGGGGAGCTGTTTTTT. It is translated as CASSLTGWTGELFF.

CDR3 amino acids: CASGDAVDYEQYF. The DNA of the CDR3 is TGTGCCAGCGGGGACGCAGTCGACTACGAGCAGTACTTC. The chain is built from TRBV2 and TRBJ2-7; D tentatively reads TRBD1 or TRBD2 (5 bases each). CDR1 is SNHLY, CDR2 FYNNEI, per germline. The CDR3 consists of 13 residues. The V and J ends lost 8 bases and 3 bases respectively, with 14 bases between them.

V is TRBV7-9 and J is TRBJ1-5, with no clear D. The CDR3 length is 12 residues. V lost 0 bases to trimming and J lost 5 bases, with 2 bases between them. CDR1 SEHNR and CDR2 FQNEAQ come from the germline V gene (reference sequence). The CDR3: CASSLADQPQHF. The DNA of the CDR3 is TGTGCCAGCAGCTTAGCCGATCAGCCCCAGCATTTT. Full variable domain (missing parts from reference TRBV7-9 and TRBJ1-5): DTGVSQNPRHKITKRGQNVTFRCDPISEHNRLYWYRQTLGQGPEFLTYFQNEAQLEKSRLLSDRFSAERPKGSFSTLEIQRTEQGDSAMYLCASSLADQPQHFGDGTRLSIL.

The J gene is TRBJ1-1, the V gene TRBV3-1; D is uncertain. Germline V lookup: CDR1 LGHDT, CDR2 YNNKEL (reference sequence). CDR3 length equals 15 residues. Trimming cost V 2 bases and J 4 bases, with 14 bases left between them. CDR3 loop: CASSQYLGRLTEAFF. For the CDR3, the DNA is TGTGCCAGCAGCCAATATCTGGGGAGGCTCACTGAAGCTTTCTTT.

A few counts support this clonotype. The chain carries TRBV4-3 and TRBJ2-7, with TRBD1 identical over 7 bases. Germline V gene lookup returns CDR1 LGHNA and CDR2 YSLEER. The CDR3 runs 15 residues. With V trimmed by 0 bases and J by 3 bases, 5 bases remained unmatched. In DNA, the CDR3 is TGCGCCAGCAGCCAAGATTGGGACAGCCGCTACGAGCAGTACTTC. It is translated as CASSQDWDSRYEQYF.

This clonotype has only a few counts. The V gene is TRBV5-1, the J gene TRBJ1-5; the D gene is possibly TRBD1 (5 bases). Germline loops: CDR1 SGHRS, CDR2 YFSETQ. Trimming stripped 4 bases from V and 5 bases from J, with 16 bases between. CDR3 length: 15 residues. This CDR3 reads CASSLAGTPDQPQHF. The CDR3 DNA reads as TGCGCCAGCAGCCTCGCCGGGACCCCGGATCAGCCCCAGCATTTT.

This clonotype has only a few counts. The V call is TRBV5-1, the J call TRBJ2-1; 9 bases agree with TRBD1. The germline CDR1 and CDR2 sequences are SGHRS and YFSETQ. This CDR3 has 15 residues. The ends lost 4 bases at V and 8 bases at J; junction bases unmatched: 10. In DNA, the CDR3 is TGCGCCAGCAGCCTTACAGGGGGCGGGTTGGATGAGCAGTTCTTC. Amino acids: CASSLTGGGLDEQFF.

The gene calls are TRBV20-1 and TRBJ2-1; perhaps TRBD2 as D (6 bases). This CDR3 has 17 amino acids. With 1 base removed from V and 1 base from J, the gap between germline ends came to 17 bases. Looked up from germline, CDR1 is DFQATT and CDR2 is SNEGSKA (reference sequence). The DNA for the CDR3 is TGCAGTGCTAGAGTTCCGGGGCGGAGCGGGTCCTACAATGAGCAGTTCTTC. Its protein is CSARVPGRSGSYNEQFF.

The chain recombines TRBV12-3 or TRBV12-4 with TRBJ1-1, with D possibly TRBD1 on 5 matching bases. The CDR3 is made up of 12 amino acids. Trimming took off 1 base at V and 7 bases at J, with 7 bases between the two ends. The CDR3 region has the DNA TGTGCCAGCAGTTTAGGACAGATTGAAGCTTTCTTT. It specifies CASSLGQIEAFF.

This clonotype was picked up many times. V gene TRBV9 combines with J gene TRBJ2-3; D not certain. The CDR3 covers 11 residues. V lost 0 bases and J 5 bases, leaving 1 base between the germline ends. The V gene's germline CDR1 is SGDLS and CDR2 YYNGEE. The DNA for the CDR3 is TGTGCCAGCAGCGTAGGAGATACGCAGTATTTT. Encoded protein: CASSVGDTQYF.

This clonotype appeared a few times. The V gene is TRBV5-6, the J gene TRBJ2-7; D is perhaps TRBD1 (5 bases). Trimming removed 6 bases from V and 4 bases from J, with 17 bases in between. Germline V gene data show CDR1 as SGHDT and CDR2 as YYEEEE. The CDR3 has 14 amino acids. CDR3 in DNA: TGTGCCAGCACCACCCCGGGTGGGGCTTACGAGCAGTACTTC. This encodes CASTTPGGAYEQYF.

This sequence joins TRBV5-5 and TRBJ1-2; D might be TRBD1 (6 bases). The CDR3 loop spans 13 amino acids. In germline, CDR1 is SGHKS, CDR2 YYEKEE (reference sequence). V lost 6 bases and J lost 7, with 16 bases in between. CDR3 DNA sequence: TGTGCCAGCACCCATTCGGGGGGCTTTGGCTACACCTTC. This translates into CASTHSGGFGYTF.

This sequence joins TRBV5-5 and TRBJ2-2; D call uncertain. V gave up 3 bases and J gave up 6 bases, with 12 bases separating them. Germline loops: CDR1 SGHKS, CDR2 YYEKEE (reference sequence). This CDR3 has 14 amino acids. CDR3 sequence: CASSWTPTAGELFF. CDR3 nucleotide sequence: TGTGCCAGCAGCTGGACCCCAACCGCCGGGGAGCTGTTTTTT.

The rearrangement uses TRBV20-1 and TRBJ2-3; 10 bases map to TRBD2. Germline lookup yields CDR1 DFQATT and CDR2 SNEGSKA (reference sequence). J gave up 4 bases and V 0 bases, and 10 bases lay outside the gene matches. CDR3 size: 17 residues. The CDR3: CSAREPIGLAGADTQYF. Here the CDR3 DNA reads TGCAGTGCTAGAGAGCCCATCGGGCTAGCGGGGGCAGATACGCAGTATTTT.

This clonotype was counted between two and nine times. The chain recombines TRBV6-1 with TRBJ1-1; TRBD1 is a possible D gene (5 bases). This CDR3 is 14 amino acids long. Germline V lookup: CDR1 MNHNS, CDR2 SASEGT. Trimming removed 5 bases from V and 6 bases from J, with 16 bases in between. This CDR3 is CASSPLAGVSEAFF. The CDR3 DNA is TGTGCCAGCAGTCCCCTCGCGGGGGTTTCTGAAGCTTTCTTT.

This clonotype occurred many times. The rearrangement uses TRBV20-1 and TRBJ1-1; 8 nucleotides align to TRBD1. The CDR3 has 15 residues. CDR1 DFQATT and CDR2 SNEGSKA come from the germline V gene (reference sequence). J lost 6 bases, V lost 0 bases, and 9 bases had no gene match. CDR3 nucleotide sequence: TGCAGTGCTAGAGAGAGGACAGGGCTTGGCGCTGAAGCTTTCTTT. It translates to CSARERTGLGAEAFF.

This clonotype was seen more than once but under ten times. This sequence joins TRBV19 and TRBJ1-5; D gene ambiguous. CDR3 length: 14 amino acids. The V gene's germline CDR1 is LNHDA and CDR2 SQIVND (reference sequence). V lost 4 bases to trimming and J lost 5 bases, with 12 bases between them. As DNA, the CDR3 is TGTGCCAGTAGTACGGCGAGTACCTATCAGCCCCAGCATTTT. Translation gives CASSTASTYQPQHF.

This clonotype has just a few counts. The J gene is TRBJ2-7, the V gene TRBV4-3; 8 bases line up with TRBD2. The CDR3 is 14 amino acids. J lost 6 bases, V lost 2 bases, and 6 bases had no gene match. CDR1 and CDR2 from the germline V gene are LGHNA and YSLEER. The CDR3 loop is CASSQFGGDAEQYF. The CDR3 region has the DNA TGCGCCAGCAGCCAATTCGGGGGGGACGCCGAGCAGTACTTC.

J is TRBJ2-2 and V is TRBV6-5, with D hard to call. The germline V gene encodes CDR1 MNHEY and CDR2 SVGAGI. The V end was cut by 2 bases, the J end by 7 bases, with 11 bases between. The CDR3 totals 14 residues. CDR3 sequence: CASSYDPGDGELFF. The CDR3 DNA sequence: TGTGCCAGCAGTTACGACCCAGGTGACGGGGAGCTGTTTTTT.